This TCR beta chain is drawn from a study of blood T cell repertoires in COVID-19 (dated by TCRdb to 2019 to 2021). With regard to the full study: Samples from collaborators originated in the United States, Italy and Spain and spanned both the acute and convalescent phases of COVID-19. The prospective study material was composed of cDNA or gDNA derived from T cells, B-cell-depleted T cells, or PBMCs. Subjects who had been exposed to COVID-19, were actively infected with it, or had recovered from it provided the deeply sampled blood TCRbeta repertoires that made up the dataset. The repertoires were released in a freely available public database meant as a resource for research on the immune response to SARS-CoV-2. The samples were drawn from two sources: the first 160 participants of the ongoing ImmuneRACE study, and 1,254 subjects contributed by 6 global collaborators. Sample metadata almost always included a de-identified subject ID, COVID-19 status, age in years and sex. HLA class I and class II types, where available, came from metadata supplied by the sample provider rather than from assay-based typing. Here is what the overall study found, with its caveats: The quantity of clinical and demographic metadata differed by source and by participant and was supplied without curation.

This clone appeared once. Its target antigen remains unknown. One base away there is no much larger clone; base qualities are not given. Whole blood was collected in K2EDTA tubes by collaborating institutions according to the institutions' own protocols. Collaborator samples were shipped for TCRbeta analysis as frozen whole blood, isolated PBMCs, or DNA extracted from either sample type. TCRbeta CDR3 regions were amplified from genomic DNA by means of the immunoSEQ Assay, a bias-controlled multiplex PCR. The authors' pipeline ran thus. The number of nucleated cells in each sample was estimated from the amplification of reference gene primers within the assay. To quantify the absolute abundance of each unique TCRbeta CDR3 rearrangement, sequence reads were collapsed and filtered. For each sample, productive Simpson clonality was calculated as the square root of Simpson's diversity index across productive rearrangements. TCRdb obtained this table from immuneACCESS and retained in-frame rearrangements with V and J assigned. These tables miss some clones; where compared with another copy, unresolved V genes account for less than half of the shortfall, and the remainder is unexplained. The V and J calls and clone size were taken over from that table, and D and trimming were inferred from the DNA. The sample table holds 65,000 to 100,000 clones, of which more than 80% were seen once. 15% to 17% of the sample goes to the ten largest clones.

V ends up 6 bases short and J 1 base short, with an unmatched junction base count of 4. The CDR3 sequence holds 13 residues, the cysteine and phenylalanine included. The read is trimmed to its CDR3 DNA, 39 bases read in frame from base 1. The germline V gene supplies CDR1 SQVTM and CDR2 ANQGSEA. Sequenced: peripheral blood. The clonotype originates from a woman of 80 years or more with acute or convalescent COVID-19. The chain links TRBV29-1 with TRBJ2-7; 9 central bases correspond to TRBD1. The sequenced DNA: TGCAGCGTACAGGGGACAGGGTCCTACGAGCAGTACTTC. Its protein reads: CSVQGTGSYEQYF.